This T cell receptor beta chain was observed in a study of CD8 T cells in ankylosing spondylitis. TCRdb passed the 5' RACE reads through MiXCR, listing each CDR3 protein once. The profile shows about 540,000 distinct CDR3 sequences, 10% to 15% of them singletons. The study, taken as a whole, reports: What appeared characteristic of ankylosing spondylitis blood was a TCR beta motif of eight highly homologous variants.

Trimming took off 11 bases at V and 7 bases at J, with 21 bases between the two ends. The CDR3 runs to 14 residues. Germline V gene lookup returns CDR1 MNHGY and CDR2 SAAAGT. This clonotype occurred a few times. Its antigen is not identified. The gene calls are TRBV6-8 and TRBJ2-1, with D uncertain. Sequenced material: blood, either unsorted or a sorted T cell fraction (not recorded which). This receptor was obtained from a male donor with ankylosing spondylitis. CDR3 sequence: CASLDPPSRNEQFF. CDR3 in DNA: TGTGCCTCCCTGGACCCACCTTCAAGGAATGAGCAGTTCTTC.